The entry below describes one TCR beta chain. As yet, its antigen is unknown. The data stem from a study of a mutant IDH1 vaccine in newly diagnosed glioma. Documented time point: week 11, during vaccination. All doses held 300 ug of mutant IDH1 20-mer peptide, with topical imiquimod. Study-wide results and caveats: It was about 95% of patients that developed vaccine-induced immune responses.

Here immunoSEQ multiplex PCR was the method, and the copy in TCRdb shows in-frame clones only, minus some. The repertoire holds about 36,000 clones, about four fifths seen once, with more than 13% in the top ten. The CDR3 loop spans 15 amino acids. With 2 bases clipped from V and 4 bases from J, the junction kept 4 bases outside the gene matches. The germline V gene encodes CDR1 MGHDK and CDR2 SYGVNS. This chain joins TRBV25-1 and TRBJ1-4, with 7 bases lining up with TRBD1. The source of this sequence is a woman aged 30 to 39 with glioma. Some clones in this sample may be carry-over from other donors' samples. Material: peripheral blood mononuclear cells (PBMCs), obtained from a glioma patient whose treatment included an IDH1 peptide vaccine. The CDR3 loop reads CASSEPRDSNEKLFF. The CDR3 DNA reads TGTGCCAGCAGTGAACCCCGGGACAGTAATGAAAAACTGTTTTTT.